The T cell receptor (beta chain) under discussion was sequenced for a study of blood T cell repertoires in COVID-19. Sequencing was performed with immunoSEQ multiplex PCR; in TCRdb, only in-frame clones are kept and a portion is missing. The sample has about 190,000 clones, 70% to 90% seen once. This clonotype originated in a man aged 25 to 40 with acute or convalescent COVID-19. Sequencing was performed on peripheral blood.

CDR3: CASSLWRASYETQYF. CDR3 DNA sequence: TGTGCCAGCAGCTTATGGCGCGCTAGTTATGAGACCCAGTACTTC. V is TRBV7-9 and J is TRBJ2-5; unclear D gene. Germline loops: CDR1 SEHNR, CDR2 FQNEAQ (reference sequence). Between the trimmed V and J ends, which lost 2 bases and 5 bases, there was a span of 15 bases. The CDR3 is 15 residues long.